Listed here is a single T cell receptor beta chain. The target antigen is unknown. Replicate PCRs run on sorted subsets employed 200 to 250 ng DNA, roughly 30,000 T cell genomes. Some clones are missing from TCRdb's copy, which holds only in-frame ones; the method was immunoSEQ multiplex PCR. The repertoire includes more than 400,000 clones, approximately 95% of them detected once, and 0.05% to 0.08% sits in the top ten. V lost 5 bases, J lost 7 bases, and 4 bases stayed unmatched. The CDR3 is 12 residues long. Germline CDR1 SSHAT, CDR2 FNYEAQ (reference sequence). This sample was taken from a study of shared clonotypes between healthy human individuals. Study conclusions and caveats: Memory subsets generally showed smaller estimated richness than naive subsets did. Naive CD4 clonotypes were shared across a few donors at roughly 4.6%.

The chain combines TRBV7-7 with TRBJ2-5, with 7 bases identical to TRBD1. The sequenced sample consisted of naive CD4+ T cells sorted from blood. Subset described: CD45RA+ positively selected. This receptor was obtained from a woman in her twenties or thirties in good health. The CDR3, as DNA: TGTGCCAGCAGCCCTGAGGGGGCGACCCAGTACTTC. This codes for CASSPEGATQYF.